Detailed here is one TCR beta chain. The sample is drawn from a study of cytomegalovirus exposure and HLA in healthy donors. At the level of the study: Earlier, approximately 190 million T cells were analyzed, and fewer than 120 million unique TCR beta sequences were found among them.

Primers for the PCR totalled 60 Vbeta and 13 Jbeta. In the original processing: Later analysis identified tens of millions of unique TCR beta chains, 10 million to 12 million shared. The protocol was immunoSEQ multiplex PCR, while the TCRdb copy is restricted to in-frame clones and leaves out a portion. The V and J calls and clone size come from that table; D and trimming were worked out from the DNA. The sample holds about 110,000 clones, over 60% seen once. The CDR3 covers 16 residues. Germline loops: CDR1 SGHRS, CDR2 YFSETQ. This chain connects TRBV5-1 to TRBJ2-5, with 11 bases that match TRBD2. The J call may be mistaken, given a closer DNA end match to TRBJ2-7. The sequenced material came from PBMCs. This sequence was found in a woman aged 55-70 years in good health and CMV-seropositive. CDR3 DNA sequence: TGCGCCAGCAGCCAGATAGCGGGAGGGCCTTCCTACGAGCAGTACTTC. Residues: CASSQIAGGPSYEQYF.